Following are 2 T cell receptor delta chains from one sample sequenced in a study of γδ T cells in repeated Plasmodium falciparum infection. Vgamma9/Vdelta2+ and Vdelta2-negative gammadelta T cells were flow-sorted from PBMC for bulk sequencing. TCRdb made new clone calls on the multiplex PCR reads using CATT. The table lists around 82,000 delta-chain clones, approximately 1.4% of them singletons. The sample consisted of gamma-delta T cells from blood. These TCRs come from a pool of human donors (malaria-infected and uninfected, not separated).

About this clone: The TCRdb protein, from a much larger clone, departs from this DNA's translation at residue 14, likely by read error; the protein shown derives from the DNA. The V call is TRDV2, the J call TRDJ1, with a possible D match to TRDD2 (7 bases). Matching the DNA to germline supplied the J gene, which TCRdb does not give. The CDR3 is made up of 22 amino acids. The germline V gene encodes CDR1 GEAIGNYY and CDR2 EKD. V lost 0 bases and J lost 6, with 37 bases in between. CDR3 nucleotides: TGTGCCTGTGACACCCGCCTTCCTTCCAACTATACTGGGAATCCCCGAGGATATAAACTCATCTTT. Translation: CACDTRLPSNYTGNPRGYKLIF.

On this clone itself: This DNA's translation and the protein TCRdb lists, from a much larger clone, do not match at residue 19, likely due to a read error; the protein shown is translated from the DNA. This chain uses TRDV1 with TRDJ1; 8 bases are a match to TRDD3. TCRdb is silent on the J gene; assignment here came from matching the DNA to germline. From germline, CDR1 is TSWWSYY and CDR2 QGS. This CDR3 contains 23 residues. The DNA of the CDR3 is TGTGCTCTTGGGGATCGGCCTTCCCCATTAGGGGATTTACTGGGGGTCTTCACCGGTAAACTCATCTTT. This codes for CALGDRPSPLGDLLGVFTGKLIF.